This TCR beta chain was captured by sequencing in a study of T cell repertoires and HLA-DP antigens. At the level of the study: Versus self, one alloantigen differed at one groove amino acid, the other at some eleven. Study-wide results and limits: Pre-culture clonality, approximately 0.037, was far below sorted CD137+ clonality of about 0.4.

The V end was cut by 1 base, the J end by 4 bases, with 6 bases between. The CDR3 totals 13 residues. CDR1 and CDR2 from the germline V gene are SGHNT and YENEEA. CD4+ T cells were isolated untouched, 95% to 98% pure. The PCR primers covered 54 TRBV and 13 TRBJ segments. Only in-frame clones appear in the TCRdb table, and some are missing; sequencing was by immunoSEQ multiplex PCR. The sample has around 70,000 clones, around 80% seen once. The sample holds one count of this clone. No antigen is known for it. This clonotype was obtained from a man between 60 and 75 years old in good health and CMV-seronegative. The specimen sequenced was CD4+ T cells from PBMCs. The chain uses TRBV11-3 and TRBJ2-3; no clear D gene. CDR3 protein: CASSLGVADTQYF. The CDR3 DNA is TGTGCCAGCAGCTTAGGAGTGGCAGATACGCAGTATTTT.